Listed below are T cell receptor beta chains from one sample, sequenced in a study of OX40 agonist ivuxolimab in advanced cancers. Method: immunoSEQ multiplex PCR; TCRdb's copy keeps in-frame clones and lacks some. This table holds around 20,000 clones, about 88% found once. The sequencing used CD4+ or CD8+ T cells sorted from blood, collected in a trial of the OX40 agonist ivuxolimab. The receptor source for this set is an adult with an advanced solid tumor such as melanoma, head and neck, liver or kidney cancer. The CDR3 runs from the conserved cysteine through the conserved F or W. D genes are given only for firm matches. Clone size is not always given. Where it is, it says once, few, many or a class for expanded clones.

CDR3 protein: CASSYSQGSGYTF; CDR3 DNA: TGTGCCAGCAGTTACTCACAGGGGTCTGGCTACACCTTC; V gene: TRBV6-5; D gene: TRBD1; clone size: -; J gene: TRBJ1-2
CDR3 protein: CASSLADYEQFF; CDR3 DNA: TGTGCCAGCAGCTTAGCGGACTATGAGCAGTTCTTC; V gene: TRBV11-2; D gene: -; clone size: -; J gene: TRBJ2-1
CDR3 protein: CASSPGTSGGIGADTQYF; CDR3 DNA: TGTGCCAGCAGCCCCGGGACTAGCGGGGGAATTGGCGCAGATACGCAGTATTTT; V gene: TRBV28; D gene: TRBD2; clone size: -; J gene: TRBJ2-3
CDR3 protein: CASSRTTGEQETQYF; CDR3 DNA: TGCGCCAGCAGCCGAACGACAGGAGAACAAGAGACCCAGTACTTC; V gene: TRBV4-3; D gene: -; clone size: -; J gene: TRBJ2-5
CDR3 protein: CASRRQGTYEQYF; CDR3 DNA: TGTGCCAGCAGACGACAGGGGACCTACGAGCAGTACTTC; V gene: TRBV27; D gene: TRBD1; clone size: -; J gene: TRBJ2-7
CDR3 protein: CASSDQQASEAFF; CDR3 DNA: TGCGCCAGCAGTGACCAACAGGCGTCAGAAGCTTTCTTT; V gene: TRBV10-1; D gene: -; clone size: -; J gene: TRBJ1-1
CDR3 protein: CASSRSTVFSGANVLTF; CDR3 DNA: TGTGCCAGCAGTCGATCGACGGTTTTCTCTGGGGCCAACGTCCTGACTTTC; V gene: TRBV27; D gene: -; clone size: -; J gene: TRBJ2-6
CDR3 protein: CASSSTGGLARDEQFF; CDR3 DNA: TGTGCCAGCAGTTCGACAGGGGGACTGGCGAGGGATGAGCAGTTCTTC; V gene: TRBV28; D gene: TRBD1; clone size: few; J gene: TRBJ2-1
CDR3 protein: CAWSRRRLWGTEAFF; CDR3 DNA: TGTGCCTGGAGTCGCCGGAGGCTCTGGGGGACTGAAGCTTTCTTT; V gene: TRBV30; D gene: -; clone size: -; J gene: TRBJ1-1
CDR3 protein: CASTKGGGLNEKLFF; CDR3 DNA: TGTGCCAGCACTAAAGGAGGGGGCCTTAATGAAAAACTGTTTTTT; V gene: TRBV28; D gene: TRBD1; clone size: -; J gene: TRBJ1-4
CDR3 protein: CAWSPRGDPDTQYF; CDR3 DNA: TGTGCCTGGAGTCCGAGGGGGGACCCGGATACGCAGTATTTT; V gene: TRBV30; D gene: -; clone size: -; J gene: TRBJ2-3
CDR3 protein: CASRSGDVQPQHF; CDR3 DNA: TGTGCCAGCAGATCAGGGGATGTGCAGCCCCAGCATTTT; V gene: TRBV2; D gene: -; clone size: -; J gene: TRBJ1-5
CDR3 protein: CASKTGHSGNTIYF; CDR3 DNA: TGTGCCAGCAAGACAGGGCACTCTGGAAACACCATATATTTT; V gene: TRBV2; D gene: TRBD1; clone size: -; J gene: TRBJ1-3
CDR3 protein: CASSLRGTSGTDTQYF; CDR3 DNA: TGTGCCAGCAGCTTAAGAGGGACTAGCGGCACAGATACGCAGTATTTT; V gene: TRBV11-2; D gene: TRBD2; clone size: -; J gene: TRBJ2-3
CDR3 protein: CASSERTINGGEQYF; CDR3 DNA: TGTGCCAGCAGTGAAAGGACCATCAATGGGGGCGAGCAGTACTTC; V gene: TRBV2; D gene: -; clone size: -; J gene: TRBJ2-7
CDR3 protein: CASMRAPDTQYF; CDR3 DNA: TGTGCCAGCATGAGGGCCCCAGATACGCAGTATTTT; V gene: TRBV25-1; D gene: -; clone size: once; J gene: TRBJ2-3
CDR3 protein: CASSLVAGDYEQYF; CDR3 DNA: TGTGCCAGCAGCTTAGTTGCGGGAGATTACGAGCAGTACTTC; V gene: TRBV7-8; D gene: TRBD2; clone size: -; J gene: TRBJ2-7
CDR3 protein: CATSRTSVQETQYF; CDR3 DNA: TGTGCCACCAGCAGAACTAGCGTCCAAGAGACCCAGTACTTC; V gene: TRBV15; D gene: TRBD2; clone size: -; J gene: TRBJ2-5
CDR3 protein: CASSLDRGQTGELFF; CDR3 DNA: TGCGCCAGCAGCTTGGACAGGGGGCAAACCGGGGAGCTGTTTTTT; V gene: TRBV5-1; D gene: TRBD1; clone size: -; J gene: TRBJ2-2
CDR3 protein: CASSQHPGLNTGELFF; CDR3 DNA: TGCGCCAGCAGCCAACATCCGGGACTAAACACCGGGGAGCTGTTTTTT; V gene: TRBV4-1; D gene: TRBD2; clone size: -; J gene: TRBJ2-2
CDR3 protein: CASSPPEGTFDSPLHF; CDR3 DNA: TGTGCCAGCTCACCCCCGGAGGGCACATTCGATTCACCCCTCCACTTT; V gene: TRBV18; D gene: -; clone size: few; J gene: TRBJ1-6
CDR3 protein: CASSQAANIQYF; CDR3 DNA: TGTGCCAGCAGTCAGGCGGCGAACATTCAGTACTTC; V gene: TRBV2; D gene: -; clone size: -; J gene: TRBJ2-4
CDR3 protein: CASSSGQLDTEAFF; CDR3 DNA: TGCGCCAGCAGCTCGGGACAGCTGGACACTGAAGCTTTCTTT; V gene: TRBV5-1; D gene: TRBD1; clone size: -; J gene: TRBJ1-1
CDR3 protein: CASSLFGGGSQHF; CDR3 DNA: TGTGCCAGCAGCTTGTTCGGCGGAGGGTCCCAGCATTTT; V gene: TRBV5-4; D gene: -; clone size: -; J gene: TRBJ1-5
CDR3 protein: CASSRGTSGPLSSYEQYF; CDR3 DNA: TGTGCCAGCAGCCGGGGGACTAGCGGTCCCCTGTCCTCCTACGAGCAGTACTTC; V gene: TRBV5-5; D gene: TRBD2; clone size: -; J gene: TRBJ2-7
CDR3 protein: CASSLIYMPTGGYGYTF; CDR3 DNA: TGTGCCAGCAGCCTGATATATATGCCTACAGGGGGCTATGGCTACACCTTC; V gene: TRBV11-2; D gene: TRBD1; clone size: -; J gene: TRBJ1-2
CDR3 protein: CASSASSGGPYEQYF; CDR3 DNA: TGTGCCAGCAGCGCTTCTAGCGGGGGTCCTTACGAGCAGTACTTC; V gene: TRBV7-2; D gene: TRBD2; clone size: -; J gene: TRBJ2-7
CDR3 protein: CASGLQGAADTQYF; CDR3 DNA: TGTGCCAGCGGATTACAGGGGGCGGCAGATACGCAGTATTTT; V gene: TRBV5-5; D gene: TRBD1; clone size: -; J gene: TRBJ2-3
CDR3 protein: CASSSTRSGTYEQYF; CDR3 DNA: TGTGCCAGCAGTTCCACTCGTTCGGGAACCTACGAGCAGTACTTC; V gene: TRBV6-6; D gene: -; clone size: -; J gene: TRBJ2-7
CDR3 protein: CASSLTGTFNTEAFF; CDR3 DNA: TGTGCCAGCAGTTTGACCGGGACATTTAACACTGAAGCTTTCTTT; V gene: TRBV27; D gene: -; clone size: -; J gene: TRBJ1-1
CDR3 protein: CASAPELRYNEQFF; CDR3 DNA: TGTGCTAGTGCCCCGGAGCTCAGATACAATGAGCAGTTCTTC; V gene: TRBV12-5; D gene: -; clone size: -; J gene: TRBJ2-1
CDR3 protein: CASSVEGGEGREIQETQYF; CDR3 DNA: TGTGCCAGCAGCGTCGAGGGGGGGGAGGGAAGAGAAATCCAAGAGACCCAGTACTTC; V gene: TRBV9; D gene: -; clone size: -; J gene: TRBJ2-5